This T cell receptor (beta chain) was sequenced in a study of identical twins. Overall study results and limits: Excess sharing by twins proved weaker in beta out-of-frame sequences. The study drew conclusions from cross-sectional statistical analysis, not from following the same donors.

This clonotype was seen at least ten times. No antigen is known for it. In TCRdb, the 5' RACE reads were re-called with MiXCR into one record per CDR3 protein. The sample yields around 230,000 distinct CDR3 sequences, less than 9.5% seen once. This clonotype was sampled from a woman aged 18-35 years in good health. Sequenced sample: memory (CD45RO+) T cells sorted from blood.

This CDR3 reads CASRPPDDTGELFF. CDR3 DNA: TGTGCCAGCAGGCCACCCGATGACACCGGGGAGCTGTTTTTT. J is TRBJ2-2 and V is TRBV7-9; the D is unclear. Trimming removed 6 bases at V and 3 bases at J, with 11 bases between. From germline, CDR1 is SEHNR and CDR2 FQNEAQ (reference sequence). CDR3 length equals 14 residues.